This T cell receptor beta chain was captured by sequencing in a study of blood T cell repertoires in COVID-19. Clinical history reported by participants formed the basis on which cohorts were assigned. A PCR-confirmed or clinician-diagnosed COVID-19 case had contacted exposed participants within 2 weeks of entry. Original processing notes: Reference gene primer amplification gave estimated nucleated cell counts. Data came from immunoSEQ multiplex PCR; TCRdb stores just in-frame clones and leaves some out. For V, J and clone size, that table is used; D and trimming come from the DNA. The sample holds 320,000 or so clones; around 84% are singletons and the top ten take around 2%. Germline lookup yields CDR1 SGHTA and CDR2 FQGNSA. This CDR3 has 15 amino acids. With V trimmed by 3 bases and J by 2 bases, 2 bases remained unmatched.

V is TRBV7-2 and J is TRBJ2-7; the match to TRBD2 covers 12 bases. The clonotype originates from a woman in her twenties or thirties who had been exposed to COVID-19. The sequenced material came from PBMCs or T cells enriched from blood (not recorded which). For the CDR3, the DNA is TGTGCCAGCAGCTTTGCTAGCGGGGGGGCCTACGAGCAGTACTTC. This sequence encodes CASSFASGGAYEQYF. Variable domain in full (rest from reference TRBV7-2 and TRBJ2-7): GAGVSQSPSNKVTEKGKDVELRCDPISGHTALYWYRQSLGQGLEFLIYFQGNSAPDKSGLPSDRFSAERTGGSVSTLTIQRTQQEDSAVYLCASSFASGGAYEQYFGPGTRLTVT.